The following is a T cell receptor (beta chain) sequence with its context. The record originates from a study of early T cells in non-severe SARS-CoV-2 infection. Across the whole study: The input, bulk RNA from unsorted whole blood, was sequenced, and chains were unpaired.

Germline assignment: CDR1 LGHDT and CDR2 YNNKEL (reference sequence). Between the trimmed V and J ends, which lost 4 bases and 7 bases, there was a span of 14 bases. This CDR3 spans 14 amino acids. The TCR library protocol attached unique molecular identifiers to the individual cDNA molecules. TCRdb independently ran MiXCR on the 5' RACE reads; one entry per CDR3 protein. The repertoire consists of fewer than 75,000 distinct CDR3 sequences, with more than 15% occurring once and the leading ten covering approximately 8.4%. The clonotype was recovered from an adult who was a healthcare worker with PCR-confirmed SARS-CoV-2 infection or an uninfected control (not recorded which). The chain carries TRBV3-1 and TRBJ1-5, with D possibly TRBD1 on 5 matching bases. The material was whole blood, obtained at baseline. The CDR3 sequence: CASSPLAGQQPQHF. The CDR3 DNA reads as TGTGCCAGCAGCCCACTGGCGGGGCAGCAGCCCCAGCATTTT.